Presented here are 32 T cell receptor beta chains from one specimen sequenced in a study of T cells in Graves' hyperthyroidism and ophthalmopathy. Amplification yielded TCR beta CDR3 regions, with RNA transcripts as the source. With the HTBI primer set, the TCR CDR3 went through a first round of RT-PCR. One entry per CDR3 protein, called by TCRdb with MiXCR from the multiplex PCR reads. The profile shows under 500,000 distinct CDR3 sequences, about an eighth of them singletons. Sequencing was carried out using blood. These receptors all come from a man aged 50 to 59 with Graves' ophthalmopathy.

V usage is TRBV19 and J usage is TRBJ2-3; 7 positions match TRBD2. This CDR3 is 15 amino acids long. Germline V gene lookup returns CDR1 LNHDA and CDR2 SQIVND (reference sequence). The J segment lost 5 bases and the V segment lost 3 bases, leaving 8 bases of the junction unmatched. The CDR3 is CASSMTGGVKDTQYF. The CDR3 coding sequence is TGTGCCAGTAGTATGACGGGGGGAGTTAAAGATACGCAGTATTTT.

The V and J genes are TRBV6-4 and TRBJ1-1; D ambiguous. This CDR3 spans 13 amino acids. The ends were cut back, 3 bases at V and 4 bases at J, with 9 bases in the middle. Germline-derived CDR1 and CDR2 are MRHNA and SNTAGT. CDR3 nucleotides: TGTGCCAGCAGTGAGGGATATCTCACTGAAGCTTTCTTT. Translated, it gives CASSEGYLTEAFF.

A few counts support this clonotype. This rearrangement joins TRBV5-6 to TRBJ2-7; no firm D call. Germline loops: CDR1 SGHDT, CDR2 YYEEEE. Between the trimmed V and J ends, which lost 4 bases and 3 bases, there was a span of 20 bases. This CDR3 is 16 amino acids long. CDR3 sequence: CASSRIGRISNYEQYF. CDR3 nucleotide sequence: TGTGCCAGCAGCCGCATCGGACGGATTTCGAACTACGAGCAGTACTTC.

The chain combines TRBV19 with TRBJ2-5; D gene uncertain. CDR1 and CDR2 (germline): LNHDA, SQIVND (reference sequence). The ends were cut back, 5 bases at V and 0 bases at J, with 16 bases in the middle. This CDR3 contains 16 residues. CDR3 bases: TGTGCCAGTAGTCCCCCGGAGTGGACCCACCAAGAGACCCAGTACTTC. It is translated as CASSPPEWTHQETQYF.

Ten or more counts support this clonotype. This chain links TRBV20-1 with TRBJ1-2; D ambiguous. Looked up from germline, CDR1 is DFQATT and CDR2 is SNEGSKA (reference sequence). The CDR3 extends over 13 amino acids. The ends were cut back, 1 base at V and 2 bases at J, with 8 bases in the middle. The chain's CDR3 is CSARGARNYGYTF. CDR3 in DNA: TGCAGTGCTAGAGGTGCCAGAAACTATGGCTACACCTTC.

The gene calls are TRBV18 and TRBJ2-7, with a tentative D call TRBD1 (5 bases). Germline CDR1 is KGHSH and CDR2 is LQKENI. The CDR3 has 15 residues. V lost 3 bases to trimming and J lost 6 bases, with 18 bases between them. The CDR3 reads CASSPGTNRNLEQYF. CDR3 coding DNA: TGTGCCAGCTCACCGGGTACTAACAGGAACCTCGAGCAGTACTTC.

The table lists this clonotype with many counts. The CDR3 loop reads CASSWGGTGGSYEQYF. CDR3 nucleotide sequence: TGCGCCAGCAGCTGGGGGGGGACAGGTGGTTCCTACGAGCAGTACTTC. The chain combines TRBV5-1 with TRBJ2-7, with D perhaps matching TRBD1 (8 bases). The V end lost 3 bases, the J end lost 1 base, and 17 bases lay between the germline ends. CDR1 SGHRS and CDR2 YFSETQ come from the germline V gene. This CDR3 is 16 amino acids long.

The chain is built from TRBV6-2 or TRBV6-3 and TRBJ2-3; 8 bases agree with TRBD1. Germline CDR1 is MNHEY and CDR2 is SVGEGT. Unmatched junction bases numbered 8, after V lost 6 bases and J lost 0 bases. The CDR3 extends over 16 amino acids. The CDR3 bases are TGTGCCAGCAGAGGGACAGGCCGTATTAGCACAGATACGCAGTATTTT. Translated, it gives CASRGTGRISTDTQYF.

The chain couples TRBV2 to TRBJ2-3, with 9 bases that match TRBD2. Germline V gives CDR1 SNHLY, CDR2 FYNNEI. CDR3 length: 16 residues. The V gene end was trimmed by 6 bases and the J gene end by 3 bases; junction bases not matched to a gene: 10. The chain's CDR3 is CASRPLASGVTDTQYF. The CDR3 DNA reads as TGTGCCAGCAGACCATTGGCTAGCGGGGTTACAGATACGCAGTATTTT.

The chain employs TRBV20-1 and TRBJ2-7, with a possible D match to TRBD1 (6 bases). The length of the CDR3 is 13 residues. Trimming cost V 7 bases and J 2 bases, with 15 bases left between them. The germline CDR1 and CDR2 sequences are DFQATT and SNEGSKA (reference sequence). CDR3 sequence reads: CSVKQGLTYEQYF. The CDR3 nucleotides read TGCAGTGTTAAACAGGGTCTAACCTACGAGCAGTACTTC.

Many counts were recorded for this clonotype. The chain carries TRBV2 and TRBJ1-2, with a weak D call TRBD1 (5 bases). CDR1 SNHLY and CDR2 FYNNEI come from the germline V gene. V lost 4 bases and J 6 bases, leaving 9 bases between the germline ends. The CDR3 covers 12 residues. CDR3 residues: CASSARAHGYTF. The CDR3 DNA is TGTGCCAGCAGTGCCAGGGCCCATGGCTACACCTTC.

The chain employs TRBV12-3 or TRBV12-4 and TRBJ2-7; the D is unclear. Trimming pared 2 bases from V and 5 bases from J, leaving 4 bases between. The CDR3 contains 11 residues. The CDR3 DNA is TGTGCCAGCAGTTTACGTAACGAGCAGTACTTC. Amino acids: CASSLRNEQYF.

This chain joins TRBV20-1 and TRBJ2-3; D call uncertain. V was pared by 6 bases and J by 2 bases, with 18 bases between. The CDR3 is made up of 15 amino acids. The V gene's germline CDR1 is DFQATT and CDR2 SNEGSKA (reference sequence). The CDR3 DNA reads TGCAGTGCGGACCTATCCAGTGATTTCACAGATACGCAGTATTTT. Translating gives CSADLSSDFTDTQYF.

CDR3 loop: CASSLSGEGSTEAFF. CDR3 nucleotides: TGCGCCAGCAGCCTGTCGGGGGAGGGAAGCACTGAAGCTTTCTTT. The chain has TRBV5-1 and TRBJ1-1, with D possibly being TRBD1 (5 bases). Looked up from germline, CDR1 is SGHRS and CDR2 is YFSETQ. The V end lost 4 bases, the J end lost 4 bases, and 17 bases lay between the germline ends. The CDR3 is 15 amino acids.

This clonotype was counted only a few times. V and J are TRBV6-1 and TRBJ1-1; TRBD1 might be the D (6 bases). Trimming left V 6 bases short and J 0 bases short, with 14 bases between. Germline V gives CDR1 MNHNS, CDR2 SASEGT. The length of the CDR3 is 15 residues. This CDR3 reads CASRILGQLNTEAFF. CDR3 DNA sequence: TGTGCCAGCAGGATCCTGGGACAATTGAACACTGAAGCTTTCTTT.

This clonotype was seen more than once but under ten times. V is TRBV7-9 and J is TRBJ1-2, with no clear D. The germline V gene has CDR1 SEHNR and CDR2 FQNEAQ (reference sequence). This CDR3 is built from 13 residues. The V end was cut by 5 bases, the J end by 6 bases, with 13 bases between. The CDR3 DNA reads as TGTGCCAGCAGCCCTGACCTAAGTGATGGCTACACCTTC. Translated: CASSPDLSDGYTF.

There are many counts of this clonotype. The CDR3 coding sequence is TGCGCCAGCAGCTTTACGGGACAGGAGTTAGATACGCAGTATTTT. Translating it yields CASSFTGQELDTQYF. The chain combines TRBV5-1 with TRBJ2-3; the match to TRBD1 covers 8 bases. Per germline, CDR1 SGHRS and CDR2 YFSETQ. Trimming removed 2 bases from V and 5 bases from J; junction bases left unmatched: 7. This CDR3 has 15 amino acids.

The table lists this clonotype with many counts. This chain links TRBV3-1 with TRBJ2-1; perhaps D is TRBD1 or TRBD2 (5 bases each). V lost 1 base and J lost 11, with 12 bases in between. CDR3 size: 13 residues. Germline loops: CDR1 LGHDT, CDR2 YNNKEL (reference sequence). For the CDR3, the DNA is TGTGCCAGCAGCCAAGTGGGGGTAAATAAGCAGTTCTTC. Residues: CASSQVGVNKQFF.

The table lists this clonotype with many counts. The CDR3 sequence: CASSGSGSASSYEQYF. For the CDR3, the DNA is TGTGCCAGCAGCGGTAGCGGGAGCGCTAGCTCCTACGAGCAGTACTTC. The V gene is TRBV7-6, the J gene TRBJ2-7, with TRBD2 matching over 9 bases. The V segment lost 5 bases and the J segment 0 bases; nucleotides outside the gene matches: 8. This CDR3 is built from 16 residues. Germline CDR1 is SGHVS and CDR2 is FNYEAQ. The full variable domain, rest sourced from reference TRBV7-6 and TRBJ2-7, is GAGVSQSPRYKVTKRGQDVALRCDPISGHVSLYWYRQALGQGPEFLTYFNYEAQQDKSGLPNDRFSAERPEGSISTLTIQRTEQRDSAMYRCASSGSGSASSYEQYFGPGTRLTVT.

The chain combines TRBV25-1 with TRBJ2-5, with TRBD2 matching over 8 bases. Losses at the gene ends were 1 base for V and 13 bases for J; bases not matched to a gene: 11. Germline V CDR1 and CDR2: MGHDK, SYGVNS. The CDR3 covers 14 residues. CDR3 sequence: CASSELGPQREWYF. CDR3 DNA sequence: TGTGCCAGCAGTGAATTAGGTCCTCAGCGGGAGTGGTACTTC.

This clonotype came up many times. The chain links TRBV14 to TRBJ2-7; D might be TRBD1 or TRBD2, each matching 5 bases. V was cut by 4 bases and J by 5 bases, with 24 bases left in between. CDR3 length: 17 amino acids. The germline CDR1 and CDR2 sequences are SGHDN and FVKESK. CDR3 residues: CASSLRLGPKRSNEQYF. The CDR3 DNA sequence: TGTGCCAGCAGCCTTAGACTGGGACCTAAGAGAAGCAACGAGCAGTACTTC.

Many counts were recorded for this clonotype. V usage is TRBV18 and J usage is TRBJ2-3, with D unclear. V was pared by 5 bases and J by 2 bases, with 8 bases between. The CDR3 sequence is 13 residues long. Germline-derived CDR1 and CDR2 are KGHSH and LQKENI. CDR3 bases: TGTGCCAGCTCATCCCAAGACACAGATACGCAGTATTTT. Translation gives CASSSQDTDTQYF.

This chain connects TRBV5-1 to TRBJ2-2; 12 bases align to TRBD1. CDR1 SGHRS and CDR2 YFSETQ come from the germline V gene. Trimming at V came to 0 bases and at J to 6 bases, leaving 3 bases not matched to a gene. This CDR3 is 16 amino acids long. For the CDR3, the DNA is TGCGCCAGCAGCTTGGAAGGGACAGGGGGCCCCGGGGAGCTGTTTTTT. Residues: CASSLEGTGGPGELFF. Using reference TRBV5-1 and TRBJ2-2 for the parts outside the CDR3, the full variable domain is KAGVTQTPRYLIKTRGQQVTLSCSPISGHRSVSWYQQTPGQGLQFLFEYFSETQRNKGNFPGRFSGRQFSNSRSEMNVSTLELGDSALYLCASSLEGTGGPGELFFGEGSRLTVL.

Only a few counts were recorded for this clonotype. CDR3 nucleotide sequence: TGCGCCAGCAGCCTCTCGACTAGCGGGAGGGCCATCCCCTACAATGAGCAGTTCTTC. As protein: CASSLSTSGRAIPYNEQFF. The chain recombines TRBV4-1 with TRBJ2-1, with 14 bases lining up with TRBD2. Germline V gives CDR1 MGHRA, CDR2 YSYEKL. CDR3 size: 19 residues. V shed 4 bases, J shed 2 bases, and the junction held 10 bases outside the gene matches.

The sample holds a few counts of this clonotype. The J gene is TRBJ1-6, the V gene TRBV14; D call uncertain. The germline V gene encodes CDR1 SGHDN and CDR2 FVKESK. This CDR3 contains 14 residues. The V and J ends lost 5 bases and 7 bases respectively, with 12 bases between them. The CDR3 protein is CASSARSRNSPLHF. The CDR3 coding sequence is TGTGCCAGCAGCGCCAGGTCCAGGAATTCACCCCTCCACTTT.

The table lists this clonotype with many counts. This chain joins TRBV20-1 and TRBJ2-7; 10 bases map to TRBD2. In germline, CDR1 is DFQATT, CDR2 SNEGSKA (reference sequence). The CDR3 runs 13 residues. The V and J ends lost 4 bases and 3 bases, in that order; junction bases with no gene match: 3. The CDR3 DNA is TGCAGTGCTATACTAGCGGGGAACTACGAGCAGTACTTC. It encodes CSAILAGNYEQYF.

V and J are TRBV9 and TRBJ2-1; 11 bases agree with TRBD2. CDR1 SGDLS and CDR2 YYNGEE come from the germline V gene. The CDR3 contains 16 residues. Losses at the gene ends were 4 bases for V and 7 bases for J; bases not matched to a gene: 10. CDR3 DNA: TGTGCCAGCAGCCCCAAGGTAGCGGGAGGGACGAATGAGCAGTTCTTC. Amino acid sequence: CASSPKVAGGTNEQFF.

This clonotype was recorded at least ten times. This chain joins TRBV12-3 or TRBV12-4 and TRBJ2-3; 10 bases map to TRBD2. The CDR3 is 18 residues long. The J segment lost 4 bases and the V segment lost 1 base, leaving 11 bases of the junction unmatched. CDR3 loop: CASSLDLRASGRPDTQYF. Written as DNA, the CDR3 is TGTGCCAGCAGTTTAGATCTGCGGGCTAGCGGGAGACCAGATACGCAGTATTTT.

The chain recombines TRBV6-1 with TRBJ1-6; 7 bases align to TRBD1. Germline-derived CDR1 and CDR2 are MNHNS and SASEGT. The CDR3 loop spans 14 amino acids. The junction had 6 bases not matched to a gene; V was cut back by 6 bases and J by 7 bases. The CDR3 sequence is CASSKGQSNSPLHF. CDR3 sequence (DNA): TGTGCCAGCAGCAAGGGACAGTCCAATTCACCCCTCCACTTT.

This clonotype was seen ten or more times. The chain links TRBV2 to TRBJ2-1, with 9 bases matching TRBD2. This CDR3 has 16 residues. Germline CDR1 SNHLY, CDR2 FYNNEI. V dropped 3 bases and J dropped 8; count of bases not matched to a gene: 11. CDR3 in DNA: TGTGCCAGCAGTGACGTGGAGAGGCGGGAGGGTTATGAGCAGTTCTTC. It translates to CASSDVERREGYEQFF.

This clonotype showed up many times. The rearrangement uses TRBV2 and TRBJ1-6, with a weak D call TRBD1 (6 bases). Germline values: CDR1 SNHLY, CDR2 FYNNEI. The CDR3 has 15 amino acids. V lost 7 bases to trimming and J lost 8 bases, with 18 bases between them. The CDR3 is CASNQGTGGHSPLHF. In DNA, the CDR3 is TGTGCCAGCAATCAGGGCACCGGGGGGCATTCACCCCTCCACTTT. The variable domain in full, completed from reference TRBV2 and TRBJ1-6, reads EPEVTQTPSHQVTQMGQEVILRCVPISNHLYFYWYRQILGQKVEFLVSFYNNEISEKSEIFDDQFSVERPDGSNFTLKIRSTKLEDSAMYFCASNQGTGGHSPLHFGNGTRLTVT.

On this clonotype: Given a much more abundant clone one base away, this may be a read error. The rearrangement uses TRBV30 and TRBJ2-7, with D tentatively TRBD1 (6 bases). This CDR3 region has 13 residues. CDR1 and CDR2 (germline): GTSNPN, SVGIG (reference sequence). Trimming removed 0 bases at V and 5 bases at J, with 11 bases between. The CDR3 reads CAWSVQGIHEQYF. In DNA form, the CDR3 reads TGTGCCTGGAGTGTACAGGGCATCCACGAGCAGTACTTC.